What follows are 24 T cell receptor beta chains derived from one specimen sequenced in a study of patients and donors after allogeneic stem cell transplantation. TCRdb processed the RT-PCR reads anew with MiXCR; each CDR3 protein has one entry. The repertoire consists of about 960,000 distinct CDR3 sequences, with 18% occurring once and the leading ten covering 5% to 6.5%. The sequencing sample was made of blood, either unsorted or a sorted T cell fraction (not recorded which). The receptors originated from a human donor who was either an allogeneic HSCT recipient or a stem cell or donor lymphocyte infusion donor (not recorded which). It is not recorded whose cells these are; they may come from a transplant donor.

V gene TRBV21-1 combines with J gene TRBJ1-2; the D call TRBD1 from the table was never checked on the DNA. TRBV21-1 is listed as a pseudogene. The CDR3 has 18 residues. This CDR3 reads CASSKKGTGEGTDYGYTF. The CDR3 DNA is TGTGCCAGCAGCAAGAAGGGGACAGGGGAGGGTACTGACTATGGCTACACCTTC.

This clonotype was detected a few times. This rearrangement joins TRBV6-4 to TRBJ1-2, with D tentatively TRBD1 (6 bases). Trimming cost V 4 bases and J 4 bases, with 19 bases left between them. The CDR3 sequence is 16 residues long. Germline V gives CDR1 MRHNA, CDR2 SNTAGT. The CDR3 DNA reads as TGTGCCAGCAGTGCCGATGTACAGGGTTCTAGCTATGGCTACACCTTC. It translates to CASSADVQGSSYGYTF.

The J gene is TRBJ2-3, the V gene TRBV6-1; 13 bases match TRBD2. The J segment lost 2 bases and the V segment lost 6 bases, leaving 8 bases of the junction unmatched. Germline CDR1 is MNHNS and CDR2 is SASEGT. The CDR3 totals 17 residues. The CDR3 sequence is CASSRPGLAGFTDTQYF. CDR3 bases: TGTGCCAGCAGCAGACCGGGACTAGCGGGATTCACAGATACGCAGTATTTT.

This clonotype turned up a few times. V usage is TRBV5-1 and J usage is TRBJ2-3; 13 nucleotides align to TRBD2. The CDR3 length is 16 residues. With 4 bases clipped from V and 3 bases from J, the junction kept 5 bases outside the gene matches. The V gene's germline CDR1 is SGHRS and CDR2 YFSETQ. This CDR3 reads CASSMGLAGPTDTQYF. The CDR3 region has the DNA TGCGCCAGCAGCATGGGACTAGCGGGGCCGACAGATACGCAGTATTTT.

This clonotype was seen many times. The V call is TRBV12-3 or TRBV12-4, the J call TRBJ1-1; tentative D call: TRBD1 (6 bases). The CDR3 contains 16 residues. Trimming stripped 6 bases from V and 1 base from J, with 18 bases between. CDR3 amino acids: CASSAKAPRGNTEAFF. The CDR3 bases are TGTGCCAGCAGCGCCAAGGCCCCCAGGGGGAACACTGAAGCTTTCTTT.

The CDR3 spells CAISVTGTSGSNEQFF. CDR3 coding DNA: TGTGCCATCAGTGTGACTGGGACTAGCGGCTCCAATGAGCAGTTCTTC. The chain has TRBV10-3 and TRBJ2-1; 11 bases fit TRBD2. The ends lost 4 bases at V and 6 bases at J; junction bases unmatched: 8. The V gene's germline CDR1 is ENHRY and CDR2 SYGVKD. The CDR3 runs 16 residues.

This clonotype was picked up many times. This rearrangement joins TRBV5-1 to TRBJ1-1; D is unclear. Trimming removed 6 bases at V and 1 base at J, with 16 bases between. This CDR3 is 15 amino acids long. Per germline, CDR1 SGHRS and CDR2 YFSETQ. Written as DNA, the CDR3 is TGCGCCAGCACCCAACTCGATGTACAGAACACTGAAGCTTTCTTT. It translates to CASTQLDVQNTEAFF.

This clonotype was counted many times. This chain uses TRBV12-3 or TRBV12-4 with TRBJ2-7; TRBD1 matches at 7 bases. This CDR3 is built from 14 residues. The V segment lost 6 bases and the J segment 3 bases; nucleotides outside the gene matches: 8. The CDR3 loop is CASSPVGGGYEQYF. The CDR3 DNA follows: TGTGCCAGCAGCCCCGTAGGGGGCGGCTACGAGCAGTACTTC.

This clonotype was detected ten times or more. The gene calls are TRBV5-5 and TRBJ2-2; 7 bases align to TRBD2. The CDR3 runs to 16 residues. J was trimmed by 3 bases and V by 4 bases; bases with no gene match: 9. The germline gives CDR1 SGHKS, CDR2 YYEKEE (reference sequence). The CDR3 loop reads CASSTLGGSDTGELFF. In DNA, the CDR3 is TGTGCCAGCAGCACTCTGGGCGGGAGTGACACCGGGGAGCTGTTTTTT.

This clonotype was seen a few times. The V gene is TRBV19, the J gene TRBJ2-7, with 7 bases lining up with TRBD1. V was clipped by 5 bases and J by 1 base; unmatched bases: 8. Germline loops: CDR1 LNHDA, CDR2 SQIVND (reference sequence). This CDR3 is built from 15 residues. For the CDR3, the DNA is TGTGCCAGTAGTGCGTACAGGGGAAAGTCCTACGAGCAGTACTTC. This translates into CASSAYRGKSYEQYF.

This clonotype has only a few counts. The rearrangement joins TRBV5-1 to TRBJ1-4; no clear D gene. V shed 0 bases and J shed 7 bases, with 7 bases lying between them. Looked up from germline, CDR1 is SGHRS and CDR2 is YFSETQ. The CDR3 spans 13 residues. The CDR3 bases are TGCGCCAGCAGCTTGGCACCCGGTGAAAAACTGTTTTTT. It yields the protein CASSLAPGEKLFF.

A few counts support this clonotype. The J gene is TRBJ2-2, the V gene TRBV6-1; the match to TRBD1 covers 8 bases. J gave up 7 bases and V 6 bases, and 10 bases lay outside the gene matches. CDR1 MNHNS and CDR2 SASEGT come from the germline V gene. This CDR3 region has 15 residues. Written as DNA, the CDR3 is TGTGCCAGCAGCCGAGGACAGGGTCGGATCGGGGAGCTGTTTTTT. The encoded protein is CASSRGQGRIGELFF.

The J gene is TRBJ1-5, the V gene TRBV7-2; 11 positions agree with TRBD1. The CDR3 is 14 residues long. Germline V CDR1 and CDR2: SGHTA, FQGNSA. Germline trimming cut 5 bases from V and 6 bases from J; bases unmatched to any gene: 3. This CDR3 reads CASSMGTGGQPQHF. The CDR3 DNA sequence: TGTGCCAGCAGCATGGGGACAGGGGGTCAGCCCCAGCATTTT. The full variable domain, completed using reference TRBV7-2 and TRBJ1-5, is GAGVSQSPSNKVTEKGKDVELRCDPISGHTALYWYRQSLGQGLEFLIYFQGNSAPDKSGLPSDRFSAERTGGSVSTLTIQRTQQEDSAVYLCASSMGTGGQPQHFGDGTRLSIL.

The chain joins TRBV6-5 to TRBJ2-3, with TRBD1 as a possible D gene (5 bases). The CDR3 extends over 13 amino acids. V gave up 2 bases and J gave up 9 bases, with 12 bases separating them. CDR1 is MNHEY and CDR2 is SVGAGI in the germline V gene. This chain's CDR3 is CASSYVYRGTQYF. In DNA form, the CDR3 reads TGTGCCAGCAGTTACGTTTATAGGGGCACGCAGTATTTT.

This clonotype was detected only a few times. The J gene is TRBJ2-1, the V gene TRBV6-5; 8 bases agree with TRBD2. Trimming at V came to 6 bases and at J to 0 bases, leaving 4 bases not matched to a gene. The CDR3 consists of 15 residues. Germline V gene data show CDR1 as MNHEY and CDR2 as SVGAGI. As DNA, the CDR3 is TGTGCCAGCAGATTACTAGCGGACTCCTACAATGAGCAGTTCTTC. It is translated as CASRLLADSYNEQFF.

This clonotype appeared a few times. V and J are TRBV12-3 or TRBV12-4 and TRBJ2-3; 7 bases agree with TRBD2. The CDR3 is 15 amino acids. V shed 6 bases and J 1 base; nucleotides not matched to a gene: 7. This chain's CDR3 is CASSRGRARTDTQYF. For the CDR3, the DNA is TGTGCCAGCAGCCGCGGGAGAGCCCGCACAGATACGCAGTATTTT.

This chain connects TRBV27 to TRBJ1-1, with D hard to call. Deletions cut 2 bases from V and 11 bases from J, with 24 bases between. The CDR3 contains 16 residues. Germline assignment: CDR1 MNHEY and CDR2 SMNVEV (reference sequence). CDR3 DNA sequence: TGTGCCAGCAGTTTACTGCTCGGGAGTCAGCGTGTTAGGGCTTTCTTT. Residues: CASSLLLGSQRVRAFF.

Here the CDR3 reads CAISESARTYEQYF. DNA of the CDR3: TGTGCCATCAGTGAGTCCGCCAGGACGTACGAGCAGTACTTC. V gene TRBV10-3 combines with J gene TRBJ2-7, with unresolved D. Trimming removed 0 bases from V and 4 bases from J, with 10 bases in between. The CDR3 sequence is 14 residues long. CDR1 and CDR2 (germline): ENHRY, SYGVKD.

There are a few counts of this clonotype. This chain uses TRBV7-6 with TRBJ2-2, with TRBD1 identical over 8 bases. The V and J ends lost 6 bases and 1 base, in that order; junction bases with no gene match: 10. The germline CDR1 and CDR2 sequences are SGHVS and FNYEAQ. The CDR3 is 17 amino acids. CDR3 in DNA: TGTGCCAGCAGTCCACTACAGGGGGTGGAGAACACCGGGGAGCTGTTTTTT. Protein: CASSPLQGVENTGELFF. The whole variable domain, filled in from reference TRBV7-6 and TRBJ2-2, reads GAGVSQSPRYKVTKRGQDVALRCDPISGHVSLYWYRQALGQGPEFLTYFNYEAQQDKSGLPNDRFSAERPEGSISTLTIQRTEQRDSAMYRCASSPLQGVENTGELFFGEGSRLTVL.

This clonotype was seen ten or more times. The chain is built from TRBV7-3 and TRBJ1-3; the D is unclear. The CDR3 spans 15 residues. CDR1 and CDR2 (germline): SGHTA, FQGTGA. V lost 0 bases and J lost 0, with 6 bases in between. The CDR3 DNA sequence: TGTGCCAGCAGCTTAACAGGTGACTCTGGAAACACCATATATTTT. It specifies CASSLTGDSGNTIYF.

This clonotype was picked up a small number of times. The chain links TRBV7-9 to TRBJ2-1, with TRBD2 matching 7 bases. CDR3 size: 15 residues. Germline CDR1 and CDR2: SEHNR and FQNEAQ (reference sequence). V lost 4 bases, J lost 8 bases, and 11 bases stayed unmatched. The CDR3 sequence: CASSSGGGLGDEQFF. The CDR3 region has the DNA TGTGCCAGCAGCTCCGGCGGGGGATTGGGGGATGAGCAGTTCTTC.

CDR3 DNA sequence: TGTGCCAGCAGCCAACTAACTAGCCTAGAGCAGTTCTTC. It encodes CASSQLTSLEQFF. This chain links TRBV14 with TRBJ2-1, with D possibly matching TRBD2 (6 bases). The CDR3 spans 13 residues. V gave up 2 bases and J gave up 10 bases, with 12 bases separating them. The V gene's germline CDR1 is SGHDN and CDR2 FVKESK.

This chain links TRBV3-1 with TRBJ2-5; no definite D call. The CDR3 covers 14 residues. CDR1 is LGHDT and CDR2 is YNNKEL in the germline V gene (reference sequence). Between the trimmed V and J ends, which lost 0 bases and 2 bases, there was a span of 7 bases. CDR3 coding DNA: TGTGCCAGCAGCCAAGATCCGGTTCAAGAGACCCAGTACTTC. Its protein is CASSQDPVQETQYF.

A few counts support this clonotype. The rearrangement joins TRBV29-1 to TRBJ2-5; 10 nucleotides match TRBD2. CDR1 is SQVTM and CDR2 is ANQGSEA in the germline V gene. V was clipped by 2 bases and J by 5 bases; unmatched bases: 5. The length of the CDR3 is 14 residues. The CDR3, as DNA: TGCAGCGTTGAACTAGCGGGAGTTAGTGAGACCCAGTACTTC. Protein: CSVELAGVSETQYF.